Described below is a single TCR beta chain sequence and its context. Its antigen is not known. CDR1 SGHTA and CDR2 FQGTGA come from the germline V gene. The CDR3 length is 15 residues. V lost 5 bases to trimming and J lost 3 bases, with 15 bases between them. Assay used: immunoSEQ multiplex PCR; TCRdb lists only in-frame clones, some missing. The table lists about 26,000 clones, 80% to 85% of them singletons. This entry is derived from a study of STAT5B mutations in CD4+ large granular lymphocyte leukemia. Overall study findings and caveats: Higher CD4+ than CD8+ T-LGLL clonality might reflect small sample size. 8/27 top patient clones versus 2/35 control clones were TRBV06-family.

The sequenced sample was CD4+ T cells from blood buffy coats. The chain uses TRBV7-3 and TRBJ2-3; possibly TRBD2 for D (5 bases). This clonotype was sampled from a human donor in good health. The CDR3 is CASSPSSEVTDTQYF. CDR3 DNA: TGTGCCAGCAGCCCCTCCTCGGAGGTAACAGATACGCAGTATTTT.